This is a list of T cell receptor beta chains from one sample in a study of T cell changes during pregnancy in multiple sclerosis. Method: immunoSEQ multiplex PCR; TCRdb's copy keeps in-frame clones and lacks some. Among more than 35,000 clones listed, roughly 89% were seen once. The sample in question was CD4+ T cells from peripheral blood mononuclear cells, obtained in the second trimester of pregnancy. These TCRs come from a female donor with multiple sclerosis, enrolled in a pregnancy study. Both conserved end residues are part of each CDR3.

>15|TRBV6-6
CASTTAGQGAQPQHF
>16|TRBV13
CASTRSGAGGLGEQYF
>13|TRBV11-3
CASSLGAGYEQFF
>16|TRBV7-6
CASSLVPTGGEDEQYF
>15|TRBV7-2
CASSPTADRYYGYTF
>16|TRBV7-2
CASSLALGGRTTEAFF
>15|TRBV10-3
CAISDLDLGNTEAFF
>14|TRBV19
CASSIDRGTETQYF
>17|TRBV5-1
CASSLVLAGGPYNEQFF
>13|TRBV25-1
CASRTGGDYGYTF
>15|TRBV11-2
CASSAQVGGYYGYTF
>13|TRBV21-1
CASSDGERDTQYF
>15|TRBV6-5
CASSWRTGGGTEAFF
>13|TRBV7-8
CASSSRQGRGYTF
>14|TRBV9
CASARGADNSPLHF
>20|TRBV6-1
CASSAASGRVEPIAKNIQYF
>15|TRBV6-1
CASSQRDSWGGTQYF
>16|TRBV5-6
CASSRGLAGGRETQYF
>13|TRBV5-1
CASSSAVTDTQYF
>17|TRBV7-9
CASSRGLAGEGEETQYF
>15|TRBV9
CASSVVAGATGELFF
>14|TRBV28
CASSLHQARGEQYF
>14|TRBV9
CASSSLAGGNEQFF
>13|TRBV4-2
CASSQTGTRIQYF
>13|TRBV2
CASIETGSYEQYF
>16|TRBV11-3
CASSLELAGGGYEQYF
>16|TRBV10-2
CASNDRGDAMNTEAFF